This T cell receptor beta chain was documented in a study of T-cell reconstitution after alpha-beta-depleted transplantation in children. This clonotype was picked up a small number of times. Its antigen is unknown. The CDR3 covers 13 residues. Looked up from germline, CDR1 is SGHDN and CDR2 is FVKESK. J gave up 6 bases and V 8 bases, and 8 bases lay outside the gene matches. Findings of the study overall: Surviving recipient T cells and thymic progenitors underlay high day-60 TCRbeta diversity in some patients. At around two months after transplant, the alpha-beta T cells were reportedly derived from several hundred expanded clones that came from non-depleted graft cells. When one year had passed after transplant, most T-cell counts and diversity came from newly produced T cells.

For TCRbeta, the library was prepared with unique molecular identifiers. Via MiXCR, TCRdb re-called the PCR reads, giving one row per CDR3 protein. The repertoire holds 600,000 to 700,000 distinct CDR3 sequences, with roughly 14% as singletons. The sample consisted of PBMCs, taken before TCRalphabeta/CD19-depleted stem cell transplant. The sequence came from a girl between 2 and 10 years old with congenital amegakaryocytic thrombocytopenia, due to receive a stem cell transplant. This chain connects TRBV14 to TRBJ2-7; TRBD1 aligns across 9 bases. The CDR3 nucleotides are TGTGCCAGCCGGGACAGGGTGAATCTCGAGCAGTACTTC. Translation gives CASRDRVNLEQYF.